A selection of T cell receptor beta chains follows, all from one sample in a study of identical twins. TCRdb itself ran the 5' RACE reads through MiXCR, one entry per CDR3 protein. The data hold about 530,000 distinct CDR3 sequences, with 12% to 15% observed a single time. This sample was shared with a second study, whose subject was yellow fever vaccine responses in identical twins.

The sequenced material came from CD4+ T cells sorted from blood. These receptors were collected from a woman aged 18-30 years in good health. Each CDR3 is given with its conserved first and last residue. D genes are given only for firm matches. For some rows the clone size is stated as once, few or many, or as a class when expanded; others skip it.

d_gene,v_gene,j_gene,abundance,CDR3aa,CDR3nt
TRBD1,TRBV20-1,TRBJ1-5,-,CSAVGTGGLSNQPQHF,TGCAGTGCCGTGGGTACAGGGGGGCTTAGCAATCAGCCCCAGCATTTT
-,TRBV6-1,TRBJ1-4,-,CASRNGGQTNEKLFF,TGTGCCAGCAGAAATGGGGGTCAAACTAATGAAAAACTGTTTTTT
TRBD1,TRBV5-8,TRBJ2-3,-,CASSRDRGGTDTQYF,TGTGCCAGCAGCCGGGACAGGGGGGGCACAGATACGCAGTATTTT
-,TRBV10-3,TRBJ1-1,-,CAISAGDTEAFF,TGTGCCATCAGCGCGGGGGACACTGAAGCTTTCTTT
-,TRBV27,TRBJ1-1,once,CASSSLQRAEAFF,TGTGCCAGCAGTTCCCTCCAAAGGGCTGAAGCTTTCTTT
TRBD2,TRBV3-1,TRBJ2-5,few,CASSHGGEETQYF,TGTGCCAGCAGCCATGGGGGGGAAGAGACCCAGTACTTC
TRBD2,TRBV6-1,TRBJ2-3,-,CASSPTSGIVTDTQYF,TGTGCCAGCAGTCCAACTAGCGGGATAGTCACAGATACGCAGTATTTT
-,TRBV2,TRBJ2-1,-,CASTDRTLDEQFF,TGTGCCAGCACCGACAGGACCTTGGATGAGCAGTTCTTC
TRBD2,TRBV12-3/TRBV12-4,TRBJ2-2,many,CASSPGLAINTGELFF,TGTGCCAGCAGTCCGGGACTAGCGATAAACACCGGGGAGCTGTTTTTT
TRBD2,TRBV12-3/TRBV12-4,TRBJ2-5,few,CASRNSGGGWTQYF,TGTGCCAGCAGGAATAGCGGGGGGGGGTGGACCCAGTACTTC
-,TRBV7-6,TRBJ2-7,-,CASSLSQRSSYEQYF,TGTGCCAGCAGCTTATCACAGCGGAGCTCCTACGAGCAGTACTTC
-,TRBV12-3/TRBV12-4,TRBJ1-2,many,CASSFRLGYTF,TGTGCCAGCAGTTTTCGTCTAGGCTACACCTTC
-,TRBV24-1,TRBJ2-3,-,CATSDFSAGLTDTQYF,TGTGCCACCAGTGATTTTAGTGCTGGTCTCACGGATACGCAGTATTTT
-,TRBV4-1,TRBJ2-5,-,CASSQVGQSQETQYF,TGCGCCAGCAGCCAAGTAGGTCAGTCTCAAGAGACCCAGTACTTC
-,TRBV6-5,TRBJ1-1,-,CASSHGQRQTEAFF,TGTGCCAGCAGTCACGGACAGCGGCAAACTGAAGCTTTCTTT
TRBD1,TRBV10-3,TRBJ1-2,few,CAISEGQGMAGYTF,TGTGCCATCAGTGAAGGACAGGGAATGGCTGGCTACACCTTC
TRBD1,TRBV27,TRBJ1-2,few,CASSMTGRNLPYGYTF,TGTGCCAGCAGTATGACAGGGCGAAACCTTCCCTATGGCTACACCTTC
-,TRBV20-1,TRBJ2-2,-,CSARDQWRTNTGELFF,TGCAGTGCTAGAGATCAATGGAGGACGAACACCGGGGAGCTGTTTTTT
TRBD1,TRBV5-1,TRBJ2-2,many,CASRPFSRDRNTGELFF,TGCGCCAGCAGACCCTTCAGCCGGGACAGGAACACCGGGGAGCTGTTTTTT
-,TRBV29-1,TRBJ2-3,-,CSVQRPSTDTQYF,TGCAGCGTTCAGCGACCTAGCACAGATACGCAGTATTTT
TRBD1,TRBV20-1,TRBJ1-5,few,CSARTTGLSNQPQHF,TGCAGTGCTAGAACGACAGGGCTGAGCAATCAGCCCCAGCATTTT
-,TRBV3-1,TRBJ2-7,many,CASSRQGYEQYF,TGTGCCAGCAGCAGGCAGGGGTACGAGCAGTACTTC
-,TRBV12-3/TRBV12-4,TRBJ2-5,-,CASSLWTKETQYF,TGTGCCAGCAGTTTATGGACAAAAGAGACCCAGTACTTC
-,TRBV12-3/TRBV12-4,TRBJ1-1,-,CASSSYRMNTEAFF,TGTGCCAGCAGTTCGTACAGAATGAACACTGAAGCTTTCTTT
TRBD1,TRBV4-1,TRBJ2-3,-,CASSQRSTGEGTDTQYF,TGCGCCAGCAGCCAACGTTCGACAGGGGAAGGCACAGATACGCAGTATTTT
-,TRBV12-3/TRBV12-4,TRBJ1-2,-,CASSLREVSPGGYTF,TGTGCCAGCAGTTTACGTGAGGTCAGTCCTGGAGGCTACACCTTC
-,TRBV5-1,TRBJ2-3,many,CASSLDQGTDTQYF,TGCGCCAGCAGCTTGGACCAGGGAACAGATACGCAGTATTTT
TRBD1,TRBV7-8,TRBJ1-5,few,CASSLEGGRDQPQHF,TGTGCCAGCAGCTTAGAAGGGGGCCGGGATCAGCCCCAGCATTTT
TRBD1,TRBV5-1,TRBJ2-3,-,CASSLRTGVTDTQYF,TGCGCCAGCAGCTTGAGGACAGGGGTCACAGATACGCAGTATTTT
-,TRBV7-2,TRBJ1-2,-,CASSIHAGGDYGYTF,TGTGCCAGCAGCATACACGCGGGAGGGGACTATGGCTACACCTTC
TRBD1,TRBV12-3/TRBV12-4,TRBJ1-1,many,CASIYRGGTEAFF,TGTGCCAGCATCTACAGGGGAGGCACTGAAGCTTTCTTT
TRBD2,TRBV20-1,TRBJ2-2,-,CSARETSTGVGELFF,TGCAGTGCTAGAGAGACTAGCACTGGGGTTGGGGAGCTGTTTTTT
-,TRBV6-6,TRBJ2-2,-,CASSYTIRELFF,TGTGCCAGCAGTTACACCATCCGGGAGCTGTTTTTT
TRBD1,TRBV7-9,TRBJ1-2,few,CASSSSGTGGSNYGYTF,TGTGCCAGCAGCAGCTCCGGGACAGGGGGCTCTAACTATGGCTACACCTTC
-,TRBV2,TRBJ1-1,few,CASSEFAPNTEAFF,TGTGCCAGCAGTGAATTTGCCCCGAACACTGAAGCTTTCTTT
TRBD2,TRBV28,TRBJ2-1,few,CASSGGASGSSNEQFF,TGTGCCAGCAGTGGCGGGGCTAGCGGGAGTAGCAATGAGCAGTTCTTC
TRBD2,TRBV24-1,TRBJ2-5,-,CATQERAGDGETQYF,TGTGCCACCCAGGAGAGGGCGGGGGACGGGGAGACCCAGTACTTC
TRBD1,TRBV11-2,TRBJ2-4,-,CASSSARQGASNIQYF,TGTGCCAGCAGCTCAGCCAGACAGGGGGCCAGTAACATTCAGTACTTC
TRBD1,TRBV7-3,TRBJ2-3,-,CASSLAGQGSTDTQYF,TGTGCCAGCAGCTTAGCCGGACAGGGCAGCACAGATACGCAGTATTTT
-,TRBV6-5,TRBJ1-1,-,CASSSPMTSLNHEAFF,TGTGCCAGCAGTTCTCCTATGACATCCTTGAATCATGAAGCTTTCTTT
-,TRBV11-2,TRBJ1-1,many,CASSLVRGTEAFF,TGTGCCAGCAGCTTGGTTAGGGGCACTGAAGCTTTCTTT
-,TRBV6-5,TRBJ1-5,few,CASSYPRGTDNQPQHF,TGTGCCAGCAGTTACCCCCGGGGGACCGACAATCAGCCCCAGCATTTT
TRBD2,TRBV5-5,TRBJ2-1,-,CASSLTGGDEQFF,TGTGCCAGCAGCCTCACTGGGGGGGATGAGCAGTTCTTC
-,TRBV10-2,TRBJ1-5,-,CASRVDASRNQPQHF,TGCGCCAGCAGGGTGGATGCGTCTCGCAATCAGCCCCAGCATTTT
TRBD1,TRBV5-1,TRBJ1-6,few,CASSWTTGSNSPLHF,TGCGCCAGCAGCTGGACGACAGGGTCCAATTCACCCCTCCACTTT
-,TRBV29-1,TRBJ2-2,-,CSVGLPNTGELFF,TGCAGCGTTGGACTACCTAACACCGGGGAGCTGTTTTTT